The present TCR beta chain was sequenced within a study of T cells in Graves' hyperthyroidism and ophthalmopathy. The investigators amplified TCR beta CDR3 regions from RNA transcripts. A set of HTBI primers served as the primers for a first-round RT-PCR of the TCR CDR3. TCRdb used MiXCR to reprocess the multiplex PCR reads, holding one entry per CDR3 protein. The sample has more than 550,000 distinct CDR3 sequences; 18% are singletons. This clonotype was found many times. V gave up 1 base and J gave up 4 bases, with 10 bases separating them. Germline V gene sequence: CDR1 SGHAT, CDR2 FQNNGV. The CDR3 totals 14 residues.

The sequenced sample consisted of blood. This receptor was taken from a woman between 50 and 59 years old with Graves' hyperthyroidism that later progressed to Graves' ophthalmopathy. The chain is built from TRBV11-2 and TRBJ1-2; no clear D gene. CDR3 sequence: CASSLAGPIYGYTF. The CDR3 nucleotides read TGTGCCAGCAGCTTAGCCGGACCCATCTATGGCTACACCTTC. Together with reference TRBV11-2 and TRBJ1-2, the CDR3 gives the full variable domain: EAGVAQSPRYKIIEKRQSVAFWCNPISGHATLYWYQQILGQGPKLLIQFQNNGVVDDSQLPKDRFSAERLKGVDSTLKIQPAKLEDSAVYLCASSLAGPIYGYTFGSGTRLTVV.